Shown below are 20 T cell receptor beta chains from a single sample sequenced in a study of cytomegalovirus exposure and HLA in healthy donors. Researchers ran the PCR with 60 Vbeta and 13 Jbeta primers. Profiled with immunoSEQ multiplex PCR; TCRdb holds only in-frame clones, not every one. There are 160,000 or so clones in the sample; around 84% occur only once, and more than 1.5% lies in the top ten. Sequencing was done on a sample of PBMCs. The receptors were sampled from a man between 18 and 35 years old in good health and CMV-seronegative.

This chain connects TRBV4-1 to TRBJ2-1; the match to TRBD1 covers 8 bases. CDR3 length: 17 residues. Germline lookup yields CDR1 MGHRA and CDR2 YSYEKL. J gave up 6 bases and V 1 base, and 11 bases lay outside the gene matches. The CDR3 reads CASSQVLGGQAFNEQFF. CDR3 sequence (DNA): TGCGCCAGCAGCCAAGTCCTTGGGGGACAGGCGTTCAATGAGCAGTTCTTC.

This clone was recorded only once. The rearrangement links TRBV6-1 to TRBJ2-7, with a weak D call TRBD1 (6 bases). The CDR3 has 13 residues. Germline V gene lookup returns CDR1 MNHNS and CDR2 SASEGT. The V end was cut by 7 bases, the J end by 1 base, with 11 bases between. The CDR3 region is CASTGQLSYEQYF. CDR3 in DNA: TGTGCCAGCACCGGACAGCTATCCTACGAGCAGTACTTC.

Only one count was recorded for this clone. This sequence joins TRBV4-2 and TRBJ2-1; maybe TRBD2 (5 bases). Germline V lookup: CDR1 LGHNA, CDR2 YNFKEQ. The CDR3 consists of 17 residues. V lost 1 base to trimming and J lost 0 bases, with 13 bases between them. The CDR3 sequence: CASSQVEAASSYNEQFF. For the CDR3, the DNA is TGTGCCAGCAGCCAAGTGGAAGCGGCTAGCTCCTACAATGAGCAGTTCTTC.

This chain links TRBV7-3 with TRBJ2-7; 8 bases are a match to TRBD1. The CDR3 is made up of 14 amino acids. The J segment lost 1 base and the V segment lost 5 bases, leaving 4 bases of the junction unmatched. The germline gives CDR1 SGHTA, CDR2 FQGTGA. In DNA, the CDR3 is TGTGCCAGCAGCCCACGACAGGGGTCCTACGAGCAGTACTTC. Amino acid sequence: CASSPRQGSYEQYF.

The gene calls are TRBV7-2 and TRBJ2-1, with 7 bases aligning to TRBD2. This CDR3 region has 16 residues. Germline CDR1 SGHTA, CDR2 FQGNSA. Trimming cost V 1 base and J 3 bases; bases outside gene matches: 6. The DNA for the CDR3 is TGTGCCAGCAGCTTAGAGGGCGGGAGATTCTACAATGAGCAGTTCTTC. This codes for CASSLEGGRFYNEQFF.

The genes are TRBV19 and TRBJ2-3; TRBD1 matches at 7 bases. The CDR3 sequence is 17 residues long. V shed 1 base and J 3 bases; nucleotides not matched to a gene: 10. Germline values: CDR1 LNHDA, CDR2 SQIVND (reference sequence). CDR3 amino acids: CASSIGVDRVGTDTQYF. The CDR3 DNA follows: TGTGCCAGTAGTATAGGAGTCGACAGGGTGGGGACAGATACGCAGTATTTT. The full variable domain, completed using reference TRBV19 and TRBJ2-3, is DGGITQSPKYLFRKEGQNVTLSCEQNLNHDAMYWYRQDPGQGLRLIYYSQIVNDFQKGDIAEGYSVSREKKESFPLTVTSAQKNPTAFYLCASSIGVDRVGTDTQYFGPGTRLTVL.

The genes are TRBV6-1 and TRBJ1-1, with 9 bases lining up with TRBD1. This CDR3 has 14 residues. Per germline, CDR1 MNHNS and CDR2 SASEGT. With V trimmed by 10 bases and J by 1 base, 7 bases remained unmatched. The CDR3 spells CANSLQGANTEAFF. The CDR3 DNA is TGTGCCAATAGTCTACAGGGGGCGAACACTGAAGCTTTCTTT.

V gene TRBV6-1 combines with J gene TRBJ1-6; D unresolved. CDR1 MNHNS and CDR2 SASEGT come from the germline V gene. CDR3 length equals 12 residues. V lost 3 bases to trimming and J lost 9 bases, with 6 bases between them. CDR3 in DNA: TGTGCCAGCAGTGACACAATTTCACCCCTCCACTTT. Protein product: CASSDTISPLHF.

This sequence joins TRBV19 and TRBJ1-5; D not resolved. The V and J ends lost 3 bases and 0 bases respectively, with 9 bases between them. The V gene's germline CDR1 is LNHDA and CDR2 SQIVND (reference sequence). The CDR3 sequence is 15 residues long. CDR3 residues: CASSIYRDSNQPQHF. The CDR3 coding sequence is TGTGCCAGTAGTATTTACAGAGATAGCAATCAGCCCCAGCATTTT.

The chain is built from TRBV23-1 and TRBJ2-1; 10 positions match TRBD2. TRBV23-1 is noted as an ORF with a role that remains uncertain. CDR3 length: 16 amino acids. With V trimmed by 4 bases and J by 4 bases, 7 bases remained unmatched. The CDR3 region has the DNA TGCGCCAGCAGTCCTAGCGGGAGAGGTACTTACAATGAGCAGTTCTTC. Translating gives CASSPSGRGTYNEQFF.

The CDR3 is CASSQELAGGFYEQYF. The DNA of the CDR3 is TGTGCCAGCAGCCAAGAGCTAGCGGGAGGGTTTTACGAGCAGTACTTC. The chain has TRBV14 and TRBJ2-7; 12 bases are a match to TRBD2. Germline CDR1 reads SGHDN; CDR2 reads FVKESK. This CDR3 spans 16 amino acids. V lost 0 bases, J lost 4 bases, and 4 bases stayed unmatched.

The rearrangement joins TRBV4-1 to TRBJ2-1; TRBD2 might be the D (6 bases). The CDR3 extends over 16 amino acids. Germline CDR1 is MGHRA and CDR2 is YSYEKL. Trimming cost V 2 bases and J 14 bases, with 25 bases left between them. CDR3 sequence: CASSQSPPELAGDKFF. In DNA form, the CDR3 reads TGCGCCAGCAGCCAATCCCCTCCGGAACTAGCAGGCGATAAGTTCTTC.

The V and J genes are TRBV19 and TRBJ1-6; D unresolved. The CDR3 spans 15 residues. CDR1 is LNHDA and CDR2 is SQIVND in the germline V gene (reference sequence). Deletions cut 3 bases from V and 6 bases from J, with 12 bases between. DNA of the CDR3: TGTGCCAGTAGTATGGGCAGAGTTTCTAATTCACCCCTCCACTTT. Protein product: CASSMGRVSNSPLHF. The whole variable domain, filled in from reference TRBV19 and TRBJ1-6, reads DGGITQSPKYLFRKEGQNVTLSCEQNLNHDAMYWYRQDPGQGLRLIYYSQIVNDFQKGDIAEGYSVSREKKESFPLTVTSAQKNPTAFYLCASSMGRVSNSPLHFGNGTRLTVT.

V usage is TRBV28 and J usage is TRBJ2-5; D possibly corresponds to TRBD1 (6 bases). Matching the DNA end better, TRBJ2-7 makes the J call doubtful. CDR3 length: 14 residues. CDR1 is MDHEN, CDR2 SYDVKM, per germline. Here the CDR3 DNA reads TGTGCCAGCAGTACCCGGGACATCTCCTACGAGCAGTACTTC. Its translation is CASSTRDISYEQYF.

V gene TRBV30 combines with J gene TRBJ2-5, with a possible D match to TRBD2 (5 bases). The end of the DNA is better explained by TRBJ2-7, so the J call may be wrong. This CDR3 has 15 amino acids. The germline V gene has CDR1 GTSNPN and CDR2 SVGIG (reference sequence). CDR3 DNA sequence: TGTGCCTGGATCAACCGGGGTGGGAGTTCCTACGAGCAGTACTTC. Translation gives CAWINRGGSSYEQYF.

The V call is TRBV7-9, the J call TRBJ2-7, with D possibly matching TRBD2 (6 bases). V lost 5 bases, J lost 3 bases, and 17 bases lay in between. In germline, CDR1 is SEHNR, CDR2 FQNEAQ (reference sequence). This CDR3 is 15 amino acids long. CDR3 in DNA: TGTGCCAGCAGCAGAAACGGACTATACGACTACGAGCAGTACTTC. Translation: CASSRNGLYDYEQYF. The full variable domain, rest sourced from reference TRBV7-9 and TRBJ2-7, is DTGVSQNPRHKITKRGQNVTFRCDPISEHNRLYWYRQTLGQGPEFLTYFQNEAQLEKSRLLSDRFSAERPKGSFSTLEIQRTEQGDSAMYLCASSRNGLYDYEQYFGPGTRLTVT.

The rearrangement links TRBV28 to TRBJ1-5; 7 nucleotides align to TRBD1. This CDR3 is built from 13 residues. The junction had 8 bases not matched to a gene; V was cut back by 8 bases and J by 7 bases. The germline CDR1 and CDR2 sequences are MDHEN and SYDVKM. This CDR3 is CASGSQGYQPQHF. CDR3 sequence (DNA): TGTGCCAGCGGATCACAGGGGTACCAGCCCCAGCATTTT. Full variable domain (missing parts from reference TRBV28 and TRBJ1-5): DVKVTQSSRYLVKRTGEKVFLECVQDMDHENMFWYRQDPGLGLRLIYFSYDVKMKEKGDIPEGYSVSREKKERFSLILESASTNQTSMYLCASGSQGYQPQHFGDGTRLSIL.

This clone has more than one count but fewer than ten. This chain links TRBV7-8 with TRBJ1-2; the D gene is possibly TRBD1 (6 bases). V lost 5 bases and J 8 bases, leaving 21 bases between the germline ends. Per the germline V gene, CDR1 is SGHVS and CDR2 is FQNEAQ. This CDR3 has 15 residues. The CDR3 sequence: CASSPPQGFPRGYTF. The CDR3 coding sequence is TGTGCCAGCAGCCCCCCACAGGGATTCCCGAGGGGCTACACCTTC.

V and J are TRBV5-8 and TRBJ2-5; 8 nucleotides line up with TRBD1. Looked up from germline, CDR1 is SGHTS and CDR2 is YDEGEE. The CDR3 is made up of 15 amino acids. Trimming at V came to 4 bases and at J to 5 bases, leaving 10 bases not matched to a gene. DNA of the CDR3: TGTGCCAGCAGCACCAGGACAGGGAGTAAGGAGACCCAGTACTTC. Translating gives CASSTRTGSKETQYF.

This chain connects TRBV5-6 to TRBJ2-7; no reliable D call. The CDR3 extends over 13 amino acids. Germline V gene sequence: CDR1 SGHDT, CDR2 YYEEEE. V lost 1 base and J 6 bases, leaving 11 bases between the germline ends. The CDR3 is CASSLFASLEQYF. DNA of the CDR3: TGTGCCAGCAGCTTGTTTGCGAGTCTCGAGCAGTACTTC.